The present entry profiles one TCR beta chain with its context. Deep was the level used in running the assay. Produced via immunoSEQ multiplex PCR; TCRdb's table is partial and in-frame only. The sample lists about 560,000 clones, roughly four fifths occurring once. The sample is drawn from a study of shared clonotypes between healthy human individuals. Nashville, Tennessee was home to all donors, each a Caucasian adult. The CDR3 contains 15 residues. The V gene's germline CDR1 is SGHAT and CDR2 FQNNGV. V shed 6 bases, J shed 6 bases, and the junction held 10 bases outside the gene matches. Sequencing was performed on PBMCs. The chain carries TRBV11-2 and TRBJ2-4; 8 bases match TRBD2. The TCR sequence derives from a woman aged 40-49 years in good health. Some clones in this sample may be carry-over from other donors' samples. This CDR3 is CASRTFSGSRNIQYF. DNA for the CDR3: TGTGCCAGCAGGACCTTCAGCGGGAGTCGAAACATTCAGTACTTC.